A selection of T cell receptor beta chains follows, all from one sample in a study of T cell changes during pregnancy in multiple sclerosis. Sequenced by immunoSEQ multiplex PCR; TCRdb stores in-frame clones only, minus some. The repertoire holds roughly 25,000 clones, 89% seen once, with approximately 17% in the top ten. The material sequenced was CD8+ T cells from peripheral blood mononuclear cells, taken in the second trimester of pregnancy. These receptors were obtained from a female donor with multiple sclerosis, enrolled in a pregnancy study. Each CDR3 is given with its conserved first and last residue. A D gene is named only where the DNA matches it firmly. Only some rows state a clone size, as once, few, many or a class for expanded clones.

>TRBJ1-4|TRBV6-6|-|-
TGTGCCAGCAGTGGGGAGGGGAAACTGTTTTTT
CASSGEGKLFF
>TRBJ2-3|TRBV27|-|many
TGTGCCAGCGGGCGCCATACGCAGTATTTT
CASGRHTQYF
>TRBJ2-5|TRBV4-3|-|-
TGCGCCAGCAGCCCTCACCAAGGGGGAAGGAGAGTAGAGACCCAGTACTTC
CASSPHQGGRRVETQYF
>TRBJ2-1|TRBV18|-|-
TGTGCCAGCTCACCACCTAGCGGTCCTTACAATGAGCAGTTCTTC
CASSPPSGPYNEQFF
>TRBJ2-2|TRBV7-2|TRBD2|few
TGTGCCAGCAGCCCCGGGAGGGTTGGCGTTACCGGGGAGCTGTTTTTT
CASSPGRVGVTGELFF
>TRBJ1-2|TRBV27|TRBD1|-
TGTGCCAGCAGTGAACAGACAGGGAATCTCCCCCAGGGTGGCTACACCTTC
CASSEQTGNLPQGGYTF
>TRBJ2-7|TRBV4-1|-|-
TGCGCCAGCAGCCAGGACAGCCGGAGCTCCTACGAGCAGTACTTC
CASSQDSRSSYEQYF
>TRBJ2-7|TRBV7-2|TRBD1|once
TGTGCCAGCAGCTTTTACAGGGGGCTCTACGAGCAGTACTTC
CASSFYRGLYEQYF
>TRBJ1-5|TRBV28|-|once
TGTGCCAGCAGTCCCTTGAATCAGCCCCAGCATTTT
CASSPLNQPQHF
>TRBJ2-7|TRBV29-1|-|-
TGCAGCGTTGAAGGGTCCGGGTACGAGCAGTACTTC
CSVEGSGYEQYF
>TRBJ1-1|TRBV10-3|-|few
TGTGCCATCAGTGAGTTCCGGAGGAACACTGAAGCTTTCTTT
CAISEFRRNTEAFF
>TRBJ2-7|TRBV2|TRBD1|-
TGTGCCAGCACCGACAGGGTTGGAGAGCAGTACTTC
CASTDRVGEQYF
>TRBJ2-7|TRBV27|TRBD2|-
TGTGCCAGCAGTCCCCAAGCGGGGGGACGGGACGAGCAGTACTTC
CASSPQAGGRDEQYF
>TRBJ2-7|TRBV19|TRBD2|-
TGTGCCAGTAGGGCTAGCGGGAGGCCCGGGTCGTGGGAGCAGTACTTC
CASRASGRPGSWEQYF
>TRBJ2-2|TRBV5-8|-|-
TGTGCCAGCAGCCCGAAGACTAGTTCTGAGGAGGAGCTGTTTTTT
CASSPKTSSEEELFF